The T cell receptor (beta chain) under discussion was sequenced for a study of blood T cell repertoires in COVID-19. About the study: Acute-phase and convalescent COVID-19 samples originated in the United States, Italy and Spain. Sources were T cells, B-cell-depleted T cells, or PBMCs; the material itself was cDNA or gDNA.

The V gene's germline CDR1 is GTSNPN and CDR2 SVGIG (reference sequence). The length of the CDR3 is 14 residues. The ends were cut back, 0 bases at V and 2 bases at J, with 11 bases in the middle. Authors' analysis steps: Amplification of reference gene primers was used by the study to estimate nucleated cell counts. The method was immunoSEQ multiplex PCR; TCRdb's version includes in-frame clones alone and lacks a portion of them. D and trimming were read from the DNA, whereas the V and J calls and clone size are those reported in that table. Of around 260,000 clones listed, about nine tenths were seen once; the top ten hold 0.94%.

The specimen was peripheral blood. The V gene is TRBV30, the J gene TRBJ2-7; D perhaps matches TRBD1 (6 bases). The TCR originated in a woman between 40 and 55 years old who had recovered from COVID-19. The CDR3 nucleotides are TGTGCCTGGAGTGTATCCACAGGGACCTACGAGCAGTACTTC. It specifies CAWSVSTGTYEQYF.